Listed here are 31 T cell receptor beta chains from one sample, sequenced in a study of cytomegalovirus exposure and HLA in healthy donors. Assay used: immunoSEQ multiplex PCR; TCRdb lists only in-frame clones, some missing. The sample consists of more than 300,000 clones, 86% of them appearing once. Sequencing was done on a sample of PBMCs. The origin of the receptors is a woman in her late teens or twenties in good health and CMV-seronegative.

CDR3 sequence: CASSPEWEGEQYF. CDR3 DNA sequence: TGTGCCAGCAGCCCGGAGTGGGAGGGCGAGCAGTACTTC. The chain is built from TRBV7-2 and TRBJ2-7; 7 nucleotides match TRBD2. Losses at the gene ends were 5 bases for V and 6 bases for J; bases not matched to a gene: 7. Germline V CDR1 and CDR2: SGHTA, FQGNSA. The length of the CDR3 is 13 residues.

The chain recombines TRBV5-4 with TRBJ2-1; TRBD2 agrees at 16 bases. The CDR3 spans 20 residues. Germline V gene sequence: CDR1 SGHNT, CDR2 YYREEE (reference sequence). Trimming took 4 bases from V and 2 from J; bases not matched to a gene: 12. CDR3 protein: CASSTLTGTSGRAPYNEQFF. For the CDR3, the DNA is TGTGCCAGCAGCACACTTACCGGGACTAGCGGGAGGGCTCCCTACAATGAGCAGTTCTTC.

The V and J genes are TRBV30 and TRBJ2-2, with D tentatively TRBD2 (5 bases). There are 12 residues in the CDR3. The V gene lost 3 bases and the J gene lost 7 bases, with 9 bases spanning the gap. Germline CDR1 and CDR2: GTSNPN and SVGIG (reference sequence). CDR3 amino acids: CAWSARVGELFF. The CDR3 nucleotides read TGTGCCTGGAGCGCGCGGGTCGGGGAGCTGTTTTTT. The full variable domain, completed using reference TRBV30 and TRBJ2-2, is SQTIHQWPATLVQPVGSPLSLECTVEGTSNPNLYWYRQAAGRGLQLLFYSVGIGQISSEVPQNLSASRPQDRQFILSSKKLLLSDSGFYLCAWSARVGELFFGEGSRLTVL.

This chain links TRBV7-6 with TRBJ2-7; 10 bases agree with TRBD1. The germline gives CDR1 SGHVS, CDR2 FNYEAQ. The ends lost 5 bases at V and 4 bases at J; junction bases unmatched: 8. The CDR3 has 15 amino acids. The CDR3 sequence: CASSTAGQGVYEQYF. The CDR3 DNA sequence: TGTGCCAGCAGCACCGCCGGACAGGGGGTATACGAGCAGTACTTC.

This chain links TRBV7-9 with TRBJ2-7; D is ambiguous. The CDR3 totals 16 residues. Trimming shortened V by 0 bases and J by 1 base, and 13 bases separated the two germline ends. Per germline, CDR1 SEHNR and CDR2 FQNEAQ (reference sequence). CDR3 residues: CASSLARVGSSYEQYF. Written as DNA, the CDR3 is TGTGCCAGCAGCTTAGCCCGGGTGGGTTCATCCTACGAGCAGTACTTC.

The chain uses TRBV4-2 and TRBJ2-7, with D maybe TRBD1 (5 bases). The V gene's germline CDR1 is LGHNA and CDR2 YNFKEQ. This CDR3 comprises 16 residues. V was clipped by 0 bases and J by 0 bases, with 12 bases between them. In DNA, the CDR3 is TGTGCCAGCAGCCAAGAGAGTACAGGACCCTCCTACGAGCAGTACTTC. It yields the protein CASSQESTGPSYEQYF.

The chain is built from TRBV7-9 and TRBJ2-1, with 14 bases aligning to TRBD2. Germline lookup yields CDR1 SEHNR and CDR2 FQNEAQ (reference sequence). With V trimmed by 5 bases and J by 5 bases, 14 bases remained unmatched. The CDR3 is made up of 19 amino acids. CDR3 sequence: CASSLPQGLAGERNNEQFF. CDR3 nucleotide sequence: TGTGCCAGCAGCCTCCCTCAGGGACTAGCGGGAGAGAGAAACAATGAGCAGTTCTTC. The complete variable domain, with remaining parts taken from reference TRBV7-9 and TRBJ2-1, reads DTGVSQNPRHKITKRGQNVTFRCDPISEHNRLYWYRQTLGQGPEFLTYFQNEAQLEKSRLLSDRFSAERPKGSFSTLEIQRTEQGDSAMYLCASSLPQGLAGERNNEQFFGPGTRLTVL.

This clone was detected only once. The chain employs TRBV2 and TRBJ2-3, with D perhaps TRBD2 (6 bases). The V gene lost 7 bases and the J gene lost 3 bases, with 8 bases spanning the gap. There are 12 residues in the CDR3. Germline V CDR1 and CDR2: SNHLY, FYNNEI. The CDR3 DNA reads TGTGCCAGCAAGGCGGGGACAGATACGCAGTATTTT. Protein product: CASKAGTDTQYF.

V is TRBV6-5 and J is TRBJ1-1, with 10 bases matching TRBD1. Germline loops: CDR1 MNHEY, CDR2 SVGAGI. The CDR3 is 15 amino acids. The V segment lost 5 bases and the J segment 6 bases; nucleotides outside the gene matches: 9. CDR3 in amino acids: CASSLRQGAISEAFF. The CDR3 region has the DNA TGTGCCAGCAGTCTAAGACAGGGGGCGATCTCTGAAGCTTTCTTT.

This sequence joins TRBV28 and TRBJ1-2; D is perhaps TRBD1 (5 bases). Germline CDR1 MDHEN, CDR2 SYDVKM. This CDR3 is 16 amino acids long. The ends were cut back, 5 bases at V and 0 bases at J, with 16 bases in the middle. The CDR3 sequence is CASSPKRQGSNYGYTF. CDR3 in DNA: TGTGCCAGCAGTCCAAAACGTCAGGGATCTAACTATGGCTACACCTTC.

V gene TRBV5-8 combines with J gene TRBJ1-1; D is unclear. The CDR3 totals 13 residues. CDR1 SGHTS and CDR2 YDEGEE come from the germline V gene. V shed 4 bases and J shed 11 bases, with 18 bases lying between them. Written as DNA, the CDR3 is TGTGCCAGCAGCCCCAGGACTCATCGGGAGGCTTTCTTT. Encoded protein: CASSPRTHREAFF.

V and J are TRBV19 and TRBJ1-5, with D perhaps TRBD1 (6 bases). The length of the CDR3 is 14 residues. Trimming stripped 6 bases from V and 7 bases from J, with 16 bases between. Germline values: CDR1 LNHDA, CDR2 SQIVND (reference sequence). CDR3 sequence: CASRLLVRGQPQHF. The CDR3 DNA follows: TGTGCCAGTAGATTATTGGTGAGGGGGCAGCCCCAGCATTTT.

This rearrangement joins TRBV6-1 to TRBJ2-1, with TRBD1 identical over 7 bases. There are 15 residues in the CDR3. Unmatched junction bases numbered 3, after V lost 4 bases and J lost 0 bases. CDR1 MNHNS and CDR2 SASEGT come from the germline V gene. The CDR3 DNA is TGTGCCAGCAGTGCTACAGGGGTCTCCTACAATGAGCAGTTCTTC. Translation: CASSATGVSYNEQFF.

V gene TRBV10-3 combines with J gene TRBJ2-1, with 14 bases fitting TRBD2. Looked up from germline, CDR1 is ENHRY and CDR2 is SYGVKD. The CDR3 spans 17 residues. V gave up 4 bases and J gave up 2 bases; unmatched junction bases: 4. The CDR3 coding sequence is TGTGCCATCAGTGCGACTAGCGGGGGGGCCGCCTACAATGAGCAGTTCTTC. It encodes CAISATSGGAAYNEQFF.

This sequence joins TRBV9 and TRBJ2-2, with 10 nucleotides matching TRBD2. V shed 3 bases and J 4 bases; nucleotides not matched to a gene: 12. The CDR3 spans 18 residues. Germline V gene lookup returns CDR1 SGDLS and CDR2 YYNGEE. Here the CDR3 reads CASSEGAGASGSTGELFF. The CDR3 DNA sequence: TGTGCCAGCAGCGAGGGGGCCGGGGCTAGCGGGAGCACCGGGGAGCTGTTTTTT.

J is TRBJ2-1 and V is TRBV27; 8 bases are a match to TRBD2. This CDR3 contains 17 residues. V shed 2 bases and J 0 bases; nucleotides not matched to a gene: 6. Germline-derived CDR1 and CDR2 are MNHEY and SMNVEV (reference sequence). As DNA, the CDR3 is TGTGCCAGCAGTTTACTAGCGGGCCGAAGCTCCTACAATGAGCAGTTCTTC. The encoded protein is CASSLLAGRSSYNEQFF.

This clone appeared a single time. The rearrangement uses TRBV10-1 and TRBJ2-1; 9 bases fit TRBD1. V was clipped by 3 bases and J by 10 bases; unmatched bases: 7. There are 14 residues in the CDR3. Germline V gene sequence: CDR1 WNHNN, CDR2 SYGVQD (reference sequence). CDR3 coding DNA: TGCGCCAGCAGTGATTCGGACAGGGGAAGGGAGCAGTTCTTC. Amino acids: CASSDSDRGREQFF.

The chain combines TRBV5-1 with TRBJ2-1, with 8 bases that match TRBD2. J lost 7 bases, V lost 3 bases, and 9 bases had no gene match. Germline V lookup: CDR1 SGHRS, CDR2 YFSETQ. The CDR3 loop spans 15 amino acids. The CDR3 DNA reads as TGCGCCAGCAGCTCGGACGGGAGGGCCTTGAATGAGCAGTTCTTC. It translates to CASSSDGRALNEQFF.

V usage is TRBV6-1 and J usage is TRBJ1-1, with a tentative D call TRBD1 (6 bases). Germline V gene sequence: CDR1 MNHNS, CDR2 SASEGT. CDR3 size: 14 residues. Trimming pared 2 bases from V and 8 bases from J, leaving 15 bases between. This CDR3 reads CASSELVRGNEAFF. DNA for the CDR3: TGTGCCAGCAGTGAATTGGTCAGGGGAAACGAAGCTTTCTTT.

V and J are TRBV2 and TRBJ2-5; 9 bases align to TRBD2. The CDR3 extends over 16 amino acids. The V gene's germline CDR1 is SNHLY and CDR2 FYNNEI. J lost 1 base, V lost 5 bases, and 8 bases had no gene match. Written as DNA, the CDR3 is TGTGCCAGCAGTCGCGATTTAGCGGGAGCCCAAGAGACCCAGTACTTC. This sequence encodes CASSRDLAGAQETQYF.

This chain joins TRBV6-5 and TRBJ1-5; D remains unclear. The V end lost 5 bases, the J end lost 3 bases, and 8 bases lay between the germline ends. CDR1 is MNHEY and CDR2 is SVGAGI in the germline V gene. The CDR3 is made up of 13 amino acids. The CDR3, as DNA: TGTGCCAGCAGTCGTAGTCTCAATCAGCCCCAGCATTTT. Protein product: CASSRSLNQPQHF.

The chain combines TRBV4-2 with TRBJ2-1; TRBD2 aligns across 7 bases. The CDR3 runs to 15 residues. Germline V gives CDR1 LGHNA, CDR2 YNFKEQ. V lost 4 bases and J lost 3; bases outside the gene matches: 6. As DNA, the CDR3 is TGTGCCAGCAGCCCTGGACTAGTGATCTACAATGAGCAGTTCTTC. It encodes CASSPGLVIYNEQFF.

V is TRBV27 and J is TRBJ2-2, with D perhaps matching TRBD1 (6 bases). The CDR3 is 16 amino acids. The V end lost 6 bases, the J end lost 4 bases, and 18 bases lay between the germline ends. Germline V CDR1 and CDR2: MNHEY, SMNVEV (reference sequence). CDR3 region: CASRMGQGTFTGELFF. The CDR3 region has the DNA TGTGCCAGCAGAATGGGGCAGGGGACATTCACCGGGGAGCTGTTTTTT.

The V gene is TRBV6-1, the J gene TRBJ1-5, with TRBD1 matching 11 bases. Germline CDR1 MNHNS, CDR2 SASEGT. The CDR3 is 15 residues long. V shed 3 bases and J 7 bases; nucleotides not matched to a gene: 5. The DNA for the CDR3 is TGTGCCAGCAGTGAGAGGGACAGGGGGATCCAGCCCCAGCATTTT. It is translated as CASSERDRGIQPQHF.

This sequence joins TRBV6-1 and TRBJ2-7; possible D gene TRBD1, 5 bases. Germline-derived CDR1 and CDR2 are MNHNS and SASEGT. Trimming removed 4 bases at V and 4 bases at J, with 8 bases between. The CDR3 has 12 amino acids. The CDR3 reads CASSATVYEQYF. CDR3 DNA sequence: TGTGCCAGCAGTGCGACAGTTTACGAGCAGTACTTC.

The chain carries TRBV18 and TRBJ2-1; 7 nucleotides match TRBD1. With V trimmed by 5 bases and J by 6 bases, 7 bases remained unmatched. Per germline, CDR1 KGHSH and CDR2 LQKENI. CDR3 size: 14 residues. Here the CDR3 reads CASSGWGQSNEQFF. In DNA form, the CDR3 reads TGTGCCAGCTCAGGATGGGGACAGAGCAATGAGCAGTTCTTC.

This rearrangement joins TRBV19 to TRBJ2-6; TRBD1 is a possible D gene (5 bases). Germline loops: CDR1 LNHDA, CDR2 SQIVND (reference sequence). Deletions cut 6 bases from V and 2 bases from J, with 17 bases between. CDR3 length equals 17 residues. The CDR3 DNA reads as TGTGCCAGTAGCCAACCCCGGTGGGGCACTGGGGCCAACGTCCTGACTTTC. This gives the protein CASSQPRWGTGANVLTF.

This chain uses TRBV30 with TRBJ2-5; D might be TRBD1 (5 bases). Germline CDR1 and CDR2: GTSNPN and SVGIG (reference sequence). This CDR3 comprises 14 residues. Trimming left V 0 bases short and J 4 bases short, with 12 bases between. In nucleotides, the CDR3 is TGTGCCTGGAGTGTACGTCAGGGTCGAGAGACCCAGTACTTC. This gives the protein CAWSVRQGRETQYF.

This sequence joins TRBV27 and TRBJ2-5; TRBD1 agrees at 8 bases. CDR1 is MNHEY and CDR2 is SMNVEV in the germline V gene (reference sequence). The CDR3 runs to 16 residues. Trimming took 3 bases from V and 0 from J; bases not matched to a gene: 6. The CDR3 reads CASSLSGQGHQETQYF. The DNA of the CDR3 is TGTGCCAGCAGTTTGTCCGGACAGGGTCACCAAGAGACCCAGTACTTC.

This clone was detected a few times. The chain uses TRBV30 and TRBJ1-4, with TRBD1 matching 7 bases. Germline loops: CDR1 GTSNPN, CDR2 SVGIG (reference sequence). The CDR3 sequence is 11 residues long. Trimming removed 8 bases from V and 7 bases from J; junction bases left unmatched: 4. The CDR3 sequence is CAATGVEKLFF. In DNA, the CDR3 is TGTGCCGCAACAGGGGTTGAAAAACTGTTTTTT.

The chain uses TRBV5-1 and TRBJ1-1; D not certain. The CDR3 length is 13 residues. Trimming left V 4 bases short and J 2 bases short, with 9 bases between. CDR1 is SGHRS, CDR2 YFSETQ, per germline. The CDR3 bases are TGCGCCAGCAGCCGCGGGATTAACACTGAAGCTTTCTTT. This translates into CASSRGINTEAFF.